This T cell receptor beta chain is from a study of T cell responses to AZD1222 COVID-19 vaccine. Study-level results: The donor cohort was predominantly white British with a female majority, and clonal diversity may have been underestimated.

Comments on this clone: Its cognate antigen is unknown.

Measured with immunoSEQ multiplex PCR; TCRdb has only the in-frame clones, and not every one. Among approximately 160,000 clones, 92% were seen once, and the ten largest hold approximately 0.98%. CDR1 and CDR2 from the germline V gene are LGHDT and YNNKEL (reference sequence). Trimming took 4 bases from V and 8 from J, leaving 8 bases between them. This CDR3 has 12 amino acids. The receptor was derived from an adult who received the AZD1222 COVID-19 vaccine. This specimen consisted of peripheral blood, obtained 28 days after the second AZD1222 dose. The rearrangement links TRBV3-1 (or the pseudogene TRBV3-2) to TRBJ1-4, with D unclear. The CDR3 nucleotides read TGTGCCAGCAGCCCTGAAGGGGAAAAACTGTTTTTT. Its protein product is CASSPEGEKLFF.